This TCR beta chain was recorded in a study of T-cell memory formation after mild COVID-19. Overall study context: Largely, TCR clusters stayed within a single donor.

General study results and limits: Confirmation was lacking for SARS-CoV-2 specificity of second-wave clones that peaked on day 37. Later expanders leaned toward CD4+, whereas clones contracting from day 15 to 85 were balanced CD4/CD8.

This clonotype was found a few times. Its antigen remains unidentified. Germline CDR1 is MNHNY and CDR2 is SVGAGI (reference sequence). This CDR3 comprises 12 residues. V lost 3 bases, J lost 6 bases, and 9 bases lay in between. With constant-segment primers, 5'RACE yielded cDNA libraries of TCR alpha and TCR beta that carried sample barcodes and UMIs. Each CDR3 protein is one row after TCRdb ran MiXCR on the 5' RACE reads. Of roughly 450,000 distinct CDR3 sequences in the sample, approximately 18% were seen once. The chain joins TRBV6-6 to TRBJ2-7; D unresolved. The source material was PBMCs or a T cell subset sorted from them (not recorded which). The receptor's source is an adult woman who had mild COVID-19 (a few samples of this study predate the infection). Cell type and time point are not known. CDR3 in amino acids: CASSYPDAEQYF. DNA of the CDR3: TGTGCCAGCAGTTATCCGGATGCCGAGCAGTACTTC.